The 26 T cell receptor beta chains below were found in one sample sequenced in a study of CD8 T cells in Susac syndrome. cDNA came from roughly 0.53 to 1 ug RNA primed by random hexamers. Each CDR3 protein is one row after TCRdb ran MiXCR on the immunoSEQ multiplex PCR reads. Altogether under 200,000 distinct CDR3 sequences are present, more than 85% being singletons, with the ten largest covering around 0.1%. The sequenced material came from CD4+ T cells from PBMCs. The receptors derive from a human donor with Susac syndrome.

This chain connects TRBV19 to TRBJ2-7, with TRBD2 identical over 7 bases. Germline CDR1 is LNHDA and CDR2 is SQIVND (reference sequence). V gave up 7 bases and J gave up 0 bases; unmatched junction bases: 9. The CDR3 length is 15 residues. CDR3: CASTSGRSSSYEQYF. Written as DNA, the CDR3 is TGTGCCAGTACCTCCGGGAGGTCGAGCTCCTACGAGCAGTACTTC. Full variable domain (remainder filled in from reference TRBV19 and TRBJ2-7): DGGITQSPKYLFRKEGQNVTLSCEQNLNHDAMYWYRQDPGQGLRLIYYSQIVNDFQKGDIAEGYSVSREKKESFPLTVTSAQKNPTAFYLCASTSGRSSSYEQYFGPGTRLTVT.

The sample holds one count of this clonotype. The CDR3 bases are TGTGCCAGCAGTGTAAGGGTGAACACTGAAGCTTTCTTT. This gives the protein CASSVRVNTEAFF. V is TRBV25-1 and J is TRBJ1-1; D ambiguous. Germline CDR1 and CDR2: MGHDK and SYGVNS. This CDR3 has 13 amino acids. The ends were cut back, 4 bases at V and 0 bases at J, with 6 bases in the middle.

This chain uses TRBV7-8 with TRBJ1-5; no clear D gene. Trimming left V 5 bases short and J 1 base short, with 18 bases between. Per germline, CDR1 SGHVS and CDR2 FQNEAQ. The CDR3 is 17 residues long. CDR3 region: CASSTALGTVSNQPQHF. The CDR3 bases are TGTGCCAGCAGCACCGCCCTAGGCACAGTCAGCAATCAGCCCCAGCATTTT. Full variable domain (rest looked up from reference TRBV7-8 and TRBJ1-5): GAGVSQSPRYKVAKRGQDVALRCDPISGHVSLFWYQQALGQGPEFLTYFQNEAQLDKSGLPSDRFFAERPEGSVSTLKIQRTQQEDSAVYLCASSTALGTVSNQPQHFGDGTRLSIL.

The table lists this clonotype with a count of one. The chain carries TRBV10-3 and TRBJ2-4; either TRBD1 or TRBD2 may fit D (6 bases each). Germline CDR1 ENHRY, CDR2 SYGVKD. The CDR3 runs 15 residues. Trimming left V 6 bases short and J 6 bases short, with 18 bases between. The CDR3 coding sequence is TGTGCCATCAGCCCAGTAGGGGGGCCCCTAAACATTCAGTACTTC. The encoded protein is CAISPVGGPLNIQYF.

The chain is built from TRBV18 and TRBJ2-5; no reliable D call. Per germline, CDR1 KGHSH and CDR2 LQKENI. Trimming took 6 bases from V and 2 from J, leaving 7 bases between them. The CDR3 has 12 residues. Here the CDR3 reads CASSLIQETQYF. CDR3 nucleotide sequence: TGTGCCAGCTCCCTCATACAAGAGACCCAGTACTTC.

The chain links TRBV9 to TRBJ2-1; D remains unclear. Germline V gives CDR1 SGDLS, CDR2 YYNGEE. The V end lost 0 bases, the J end lost 0 bases, and 10 bases lay between the germline ends. CDR3 size: 16 residues. CDR3 protein: CASSVGRVSSYNEQFF. The CDR3 DNA reads as TGTGCCAGCAGCGTAGGAAGGGTATCCTCCTACAATGAGCAGTTCTTC.

This clonotype turned up a few times. The chain is built from TRBV6-2 or TRBV6-3 and TRBJ1-2; possibly TRBD1 for D (5 bases). The CDR3 loop spans 14 amino acids. The V gene's germline CDR1 is MNHEY and CDR2 SVGEGT. V was pared by 6 bases and J by 2 bases, with 13 bases between. The chain's CDR3 is CASSRALRNYGYTF. The CDR3 coding sequence is TGTGCCAGCAGCAGGGCCCTACGCAACTATGGCTACACCTTC.

The chain joins TRBV6-6 to TRBJ2-3; possibly TRBD1 for D (6 bases). This CDR3 has 15 amino acids. V lost 2 bases and J 4 bases, leaving 13 bases between the germline ends. The germline gives CDR1 MNHNY, CDR2 SVGAGI (reference sequence). CDR3 protein: CASSYPTGVADTQYF. The CDR3 region has the DNA TGTGCCAGCAGTTACCCGACAGGTGTCGCAGATACGCAGTATTTT.

This clonotype was observed a handful of times. The rearrangement uses TRBV7-2 and TRBJ2-4; TRBD2 agrees at 9 bases. CDR3 length: 17 amino acids. Trimming at V came to 3 bases and at J to 0 bases, leaving 6 bases not matched to a gene. Germline CDR1 reads SGHTA; CDR2 reads FQGNSA. The CDR3 is CASSFAGGTLAKNIQYF. The CDR3 DNA sequence: TGTGCCAGCAGCTTCGCGGGGGGGACGCTAGCCAAAAACATTCAGTACTTC. The variable domain in full, completed from reference TRBV7-2 and TRBJ2-4, reads GAGVSQSPSNKVTEKGKDVELRCDPISGHTALYWYRQSLGQGLEFLIYFQGNSAPDKSGLPSDRFSAERTGGSVSTLTIQRTQQEDSAVYLCASSFAGGTLAKNIQYFGAGTRLSVL.

The chain links TRBV12-3 or TRBV12-4 to TRBJ2-1; a weak D match, TRBD1 (7 bases). V was clipped by 5 bases and J by 8 bases, with 19 bases between them. The CDR3 loop spans 15 amino acids. The chain's CDR3 is CASSGRQGGTDEQFF. The CDR3, as DNA: TGTGCCAGCAGTGGGAGACAGGGAGGCACGGATGAGCAGTTCTTC.

The V call is TRBV12-3 or TRBV12-4, the J call TRBJ1-4; TRBD1 might be the D (5 bases). V was cut by 7 bases and J by 10 bases, with 13 bases left in between. The CDR3 is made up of 12 amino acids. The CDR3 reads CASTDSGGKLFF. CDR3 bases: TGTGCCAGCACCGACTCGGGGGGAAAACTGTTTTTT.

The V and J genes are TRBV10-3 and TRBJ2-1; 7 bases are a match to TRBD1. J was trimmed by 0 bases and V by 10 bases; bases with no gene match: 6. Per the germline V gene, CDR1 is ENHRY and CDR2 is SYGVKD. The CDR3 length is 14 residues. CDR3 region: CASRDSSSYNEQFF. The CDR3 DNA sequence: TGTGCCAGCCGGGACAGCAGCTCCTACAATGAGCAGTTCTTC.

The rearrangement joins TRBV30 to TRBJ2-7; 8 bases align to TRBD1. CDR3 length: 14 residues. Looked up from germline, CDR1 is GTSNPN and CDR2 is SVGIG (reference sequence). V was clipped by 0 bases and J by 3 bases; unmatched bases: 4. The CDR3 DNA reads TGTGCCTGGAGTGTATCCGGGACAGGCTACGAGCAGTACTTC. This translates into CAWSVSGTGYEQYF. Full variable domain (missing parts from reference TRBV30 and TRBJ2-7): SQTIHQWPATLVQPVGSPLSLECTVEGTSNPNLYWYRQAAGRGLQLLFYSVGIGQISSEVPQNLSASRPQDRQFILSSKKLLLSDSGFYLCAWSVSGTGYEQYFGPGTRLTVT.

The chain joins TRBV12-3 or TRBV12-4 to TRBJ1-1; 10 bases agree with TRBD1. V lost 4 bases, J lost 9 bases, and 2 bases stayed unmatched. The CDR3 is 12 amino acids. This chain's CDR3 is CASSSDRGQAFF. The CDR3, as DNA: TGTGCCAGCAGTTCTGACAGGGGGCAAGCTTTCTTT.

This clonotype has just a few counts. The chain carries TRBV28 and TRBJ2-6, with D unresolved. CDR1 and CDR2 (germline): MDHEN, SYDVKM. CDR3 length: 13 residues. Trimming removed 2 bases from V and 3 bases from J, with 2 bases in between. The CDR3 sequence is CASSLGGANVLTF. CDR3 coding DNA: TGTGCCAGCAGTTTAGGTGGGGCCAACGTCCTGACTTTC.

The V gene is TRBV4-1, the J gene TRBJ1-2; no clear D gene. Germline V gene data show CDR1 as MGHRA and CDR2 as YSYEKL. Deletions cut 4 bases from V and 0 bases from J, with 18 bases between. CDR3 length equals 17 residues. The CDR3 loop is CASSRILRVRSNYGYTF. The CDR3 nucleotides are TGCGCCAGCAGCCGAATCCTAAGGGTCAGGTCTAACTATGGCTACACCTTC.

V and J are TRBV24-1 and TRBJ2-1; 11 bases agree with TRBD1. Germline-derived CDR1 and CDR2 are KGHDR and SFDVKD. This CDR3 spans 18 amino acids. V shed 4 bases and J 4 bases; nucleotides not matched to a gene: 11. CDR3 sequence reads: CATSEGQGGLDRYNEQFF. CDR3 DNA: TGTGCCACCAGTGAGGGACAGGGGGGGCTAGACAGATACAATGAGCAGTTCTTC.

The chain has TRBV3-1 and TRBJ2-1, with 11 bases lining up with TRBD2. This CDR3 spans 16 amino acids. CDR1 is LGHDT, CDR2 YNNKEL, per germline (reference sequence). V shed 4 bases and J 8 bases; nucleotides not matched to a gene: 10. CDR3 amino acids: CASSRLLAGGGDEQFF. The CDR3 coding sequence is TGTGCCAGCAGCCGCCTCCTAGCGGGGGGTGGGGATGAGCAGTTCTTC.

The rearrangement links TRBV5-4 to TRBJ1-2; D gene ambiguous. The length of the CDR3 is 13 residues. CDR1 SGHNT and CDR2 YYREEE come from the germline V gene (reference sequence). The V end was cut by 1 base, the J end by 3 bases, with 7 bases between. CDR3 amino acids: CASSLLGYYGYTF. Here the CDR3 DNA reads TGTGCCAGCAGCTTGCTGGGGTACTATGGCTACACCTTC. The full variable domain, in which reference TRBV5-4 and TRBJ1-2 provide the parts outside the CDR3, is ETGVTQSPTHLIKTRGQQVTLRCSSQSGHNTVSWYQQALGQGPQFIFQYYREEENGRGNFPPRFSGLQFPNYSSELNVNALELDDSALYLCASSLLGYYGYTFGSGTRLTVV.

V usage is TRBV4-1 and J usage is TRBJ2-5, with a possible D match to TRBD2 (7 bases). The CDR3 covers 16 residues. The ends were cut back, 4 bases at V and 2 bases at J, with 17 bases in the middle. Germline V CDR1 and CDR2: MGHRA, YSYEKL. The CDR3 DNA sequence: TGCGCCAGCAGCCGGGGATGGGGGGGGCGGCAAGAGACCCAGTACTTC. Protein product: CASSRGWGGRQETQYF.

The genes are TRBV10-2 and TRBJ2-7; possible D gene TRBD2, 5 bases. This CDR3 is built from 13 residues. Deletions cut 0 bases from V and 8 bases from J, with 11 bases between. CDR1 is WSHSY and CDR2 is SAAADI in the germline V gene. The chain's CDR3 is CASSESSETQQYF. DNA for the CDR3: TGCGCCAGCAGTGAGTCTAGCGAAACTCAGCAGTACTTC.

The chain uses TRBV12-3 or TRBV12-4 and TRBJ2-7; no clear D. V lost 3 bases, J lost 0 bases, and 9 bases lay in between. The CDR3 covers 14 residues. CDR3 sequence (DNA): TGTGCCAGCAGTTTGTTAGGGTTCTCCTACGAGCAGTACTTC. It translates to CASSLLGFSYEQYF.

The chain recombines TRBV7-2 with TRBJ2-7; 7 nucleotides match TRBD1. CDR3 length: 14 residues. Germline V lookup: CDR1 SGHTA, CDR2 FQGNSA. Trimming took 2 bases from V and 7 from J; bases not matched to a gene: 8. CDR3 bases: TGTGCCAGCAGCTTAAATAGAGCCAGGGGGGAGCAGTACTTC. This codes for CASSLNRARGEQYF.

This chain links TRBV5-1 with TRBJ2-1; the match to TRBD2 covers 14 bases. Germline CDR1 is SGHRS and CDR2 is YFSETQ. CDR3 length equals 16 residues. Trimming cost V 3 bases and J 4 bases; bases outside gene matches: 3. CDR3 sequence: CASSWGTSGGYNEQFF. CDR3 nucleotide sequence: TGCGCCAGCAGCTGGGGGACTAGCGGGGGATACAATGAGCAGTTCTTC.

The chain couples TRBV10-3 to TRBJ1-1; weak D call: TRBD1 (5 bases). This CDR3 is 14 amino acids long. V shed 3 bases and J shed 1 base, with 9 bases lying between them. Germline CDR1 ENHRY, CDR2 SYGVKD. CDR3 coding DNA: TGTGCCATCAGTGAAACAACAGGGAACACTGAAGCTTTCTTT. Translating it yields CAISETTGNTEAFF.

The V call is TRBV7-2, the J call TRBJ2-7; TRBD1 matches 8 bases. From germline, CDR1 is SGHTA and CDR2 FQGNSA. The CDR3 is 14 residues long. The V segment lost 6 bases and the J segment 0 bases; nucleotides outside the gene matches: 4. Here the CDR3 DNA reads TGTGCCAGCAGACGACAGGGGATCTCCTACGAGCAGTACTTC. This gives the protein CASRRQGISYEQYF.